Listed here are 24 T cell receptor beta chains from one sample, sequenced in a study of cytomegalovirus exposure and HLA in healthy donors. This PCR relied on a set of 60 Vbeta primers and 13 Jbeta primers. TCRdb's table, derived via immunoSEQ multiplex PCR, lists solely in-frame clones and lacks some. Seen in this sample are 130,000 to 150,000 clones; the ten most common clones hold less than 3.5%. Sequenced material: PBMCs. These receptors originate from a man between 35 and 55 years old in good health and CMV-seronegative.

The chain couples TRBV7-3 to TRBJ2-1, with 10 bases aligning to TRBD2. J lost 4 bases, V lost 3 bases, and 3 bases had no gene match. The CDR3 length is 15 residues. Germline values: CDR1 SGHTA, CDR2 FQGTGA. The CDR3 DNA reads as TGTGCCAGCAGCTTCTCTAGCGGGGGTTACAATGAGCAGTTCTTC. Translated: CASSFSSGGYNEQFF. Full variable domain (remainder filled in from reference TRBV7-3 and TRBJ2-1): GAGVSQTPSNKVTEKGKYVELRCDPISGHTALYWYRQSLGQGPEFLIYFQGTGAADDSGLPNDRFFAVRPEGSVSTLKIQRTERGDSAVYLCASSFSSGGYNEQFFGPGTRLTVL.

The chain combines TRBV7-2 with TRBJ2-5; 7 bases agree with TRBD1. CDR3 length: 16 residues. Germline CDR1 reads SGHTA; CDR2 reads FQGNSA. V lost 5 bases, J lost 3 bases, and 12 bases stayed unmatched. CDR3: CASSRGQTLIEETQYF. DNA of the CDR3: TGTGCCAGCAGCAGGGGACAGACTCTGATAGAAGAGACCCAGTACTTC.

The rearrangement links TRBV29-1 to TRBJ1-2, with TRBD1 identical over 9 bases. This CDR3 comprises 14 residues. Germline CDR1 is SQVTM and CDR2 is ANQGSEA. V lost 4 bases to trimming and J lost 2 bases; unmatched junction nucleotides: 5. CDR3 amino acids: CSVAGTGRNYGYTF. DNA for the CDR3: TGCAGCGTTGCCGGGACAGGGAGGAACTATGGCTACACCTTC.

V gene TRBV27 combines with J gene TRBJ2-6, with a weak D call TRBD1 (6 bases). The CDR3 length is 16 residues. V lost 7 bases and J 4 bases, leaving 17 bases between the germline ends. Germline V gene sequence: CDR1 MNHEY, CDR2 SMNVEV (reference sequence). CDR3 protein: CASTKGQGYGANVLTF. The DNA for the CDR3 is TGTGCCAGCACCAAAGGGCAGGGGTACGGGGCCAACGTCCTGACTTTC.

The CDR3 DNA follows: TGCGCCAGCAGCCAAGAGTCGGCGGGGTGGGATGAGCAGTTCTTC. This encodes CASSQESAGWDEQFF. The chain joins TRBV4-1 to TRBJ2-1; D is perhaps TRBD2 (6 bases). The CDR3 has 15 amino acids. The V end was cut by 0 bases, the J end by 8 bases, with 14 bases between. Germline loops: CDR1 MGHRA, CDR2 YSYEKL.

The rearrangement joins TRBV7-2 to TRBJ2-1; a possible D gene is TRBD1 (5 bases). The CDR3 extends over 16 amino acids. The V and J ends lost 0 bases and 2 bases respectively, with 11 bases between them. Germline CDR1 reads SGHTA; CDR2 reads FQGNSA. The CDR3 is CASSLAGAATYNEQFF. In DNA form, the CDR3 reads TGTGCCAGCAGCTTAGCTGGGGCAGCAACCTACAATGAGCAGTTCTTC.

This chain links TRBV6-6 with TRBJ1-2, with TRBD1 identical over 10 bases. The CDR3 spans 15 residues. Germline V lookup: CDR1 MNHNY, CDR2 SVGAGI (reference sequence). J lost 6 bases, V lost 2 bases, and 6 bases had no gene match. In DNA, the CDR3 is TGTGCCAGCAGTTACGGGACAGGGGTTAAGAATGGCTACACCTTC. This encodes CASSYGTGVKNGYTF.

The CDR3 sequence is CASSLEWAQVPYEQYF. Here the CDR3 DNA reads TGTGCCAGCAGCTTAGAGTGGGCCCAGGTTCCCTACGAGCAGTACTTC. The chain uses TRBV11-2 and TRBJ2-7; D ambiguous. Germline V gene lookup returns CDR1 SGHAT and CDR2 FQNNGV. This CDR3 has 16 residues. The germline V and J ends were trimmed by 0 bases and 2 bases, with 14 bases remaining between them. The full variable domain, completed using reference TRBV11-2 and TRBJ2-7, is EAGVAQSPRYKIIEKRQSVAFWCNPISGHATLYWYQQILGQGPKLLIQFQNNGVVDDSQLPKDRFSAERLKGVDSTLKIQPAKLEDSAVYLCASSLEWAQVPYEQYFGPGTRLTVT.

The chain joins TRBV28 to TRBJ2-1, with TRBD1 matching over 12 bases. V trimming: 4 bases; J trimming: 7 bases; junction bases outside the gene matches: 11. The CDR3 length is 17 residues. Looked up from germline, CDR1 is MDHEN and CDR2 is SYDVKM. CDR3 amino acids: CASSSFPGQGAENEQFF. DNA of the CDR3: TGTGCCAGCAGTTCCTTCCCGGGACAGGGGGCGGAAAATGAGCAGTTCTTC. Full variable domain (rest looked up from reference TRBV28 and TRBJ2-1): DVKVTQSSRYLVKRTGEKVFLECVQDMDHENMFWYRQDPGLGLRLIYFSYDVKMKEKGDIPEGYSVSREKKERFSLILESASTNQTSMYLCASSSFPGQGAENEQFFGPGTRLTVL.

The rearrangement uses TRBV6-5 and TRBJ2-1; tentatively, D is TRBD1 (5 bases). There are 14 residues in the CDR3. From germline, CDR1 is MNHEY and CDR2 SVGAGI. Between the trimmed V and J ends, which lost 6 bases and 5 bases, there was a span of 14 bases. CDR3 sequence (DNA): TGTGCCAGCAGCCGTGGTCAAGGGGACAATGAGCAGTTCTTC. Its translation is CASSRGQGDNEQFF.

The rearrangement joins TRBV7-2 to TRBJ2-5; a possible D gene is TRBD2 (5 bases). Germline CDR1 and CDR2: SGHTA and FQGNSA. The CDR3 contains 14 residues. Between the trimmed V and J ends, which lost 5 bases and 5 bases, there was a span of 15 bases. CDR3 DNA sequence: TGTGCCAGCAGCCGGTTGAGGGCGGATGAGACCCAGTACTTC. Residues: CASSRLRADETQYF.

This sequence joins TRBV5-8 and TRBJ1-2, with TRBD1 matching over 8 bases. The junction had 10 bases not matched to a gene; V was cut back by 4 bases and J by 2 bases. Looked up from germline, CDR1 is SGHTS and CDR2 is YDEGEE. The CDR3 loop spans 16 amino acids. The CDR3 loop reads CASSLPGQGKNYGYTF. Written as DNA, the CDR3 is TGTGCCAGCAGCCTCCCAGGACAGGGCAAGAACTATGGCTACACCTTC.

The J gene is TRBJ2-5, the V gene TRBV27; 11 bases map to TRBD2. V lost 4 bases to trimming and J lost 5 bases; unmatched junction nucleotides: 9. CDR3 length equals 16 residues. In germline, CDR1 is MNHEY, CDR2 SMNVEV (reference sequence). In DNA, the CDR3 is TGTGCCAGCAGTTGCCCCAGGACTAGCGGGCGGGAGACCCAGTACTTC. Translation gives CASSCPRTSGRETQYF.

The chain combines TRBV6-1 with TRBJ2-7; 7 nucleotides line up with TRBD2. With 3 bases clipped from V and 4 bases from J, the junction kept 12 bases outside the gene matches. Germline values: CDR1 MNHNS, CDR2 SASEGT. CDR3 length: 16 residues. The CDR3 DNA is TGTGCCAGCAGTGAGGGGGGGTGGACCTATTTTTACGAGCAGTACTTC. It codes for CASSEGGWTYFYEQYF.

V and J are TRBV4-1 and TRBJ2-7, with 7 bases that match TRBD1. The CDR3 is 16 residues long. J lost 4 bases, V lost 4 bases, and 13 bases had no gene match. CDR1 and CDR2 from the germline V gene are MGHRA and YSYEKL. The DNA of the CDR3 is TGCGCCAGCAGCCTGCAGACAGGGACCCTCAGGTACGAGCAGTACTTC. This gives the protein CASSLQTGTLRYEQYF.

CDR3 residues: CAISQLAGGSYEQYF. The CDR3 DNA is TGTGCCATCAGTCAACTAGCGGGGGGTTCATACGAGCAGTACTTC. J is TRBJ2-7 and V is TRBV10-3; 12 positions agree with TRBD2. Germline CDR1 reads ENHRY; CDR2 reads SYGVKD. There are 15 residues in the CDR3. V gave up 5 bases and J gave up 4 bases; unmatched junction bases: 6.

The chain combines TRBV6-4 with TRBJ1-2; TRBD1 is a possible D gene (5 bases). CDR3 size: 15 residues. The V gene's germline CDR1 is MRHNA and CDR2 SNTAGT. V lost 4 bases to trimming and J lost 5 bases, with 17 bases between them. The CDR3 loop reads CASSASSGAGYGYTF. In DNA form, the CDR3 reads TGTGCCAGCAGTGCCTCCTCTGGGGCCGGTTATGGCTACACCTTC.

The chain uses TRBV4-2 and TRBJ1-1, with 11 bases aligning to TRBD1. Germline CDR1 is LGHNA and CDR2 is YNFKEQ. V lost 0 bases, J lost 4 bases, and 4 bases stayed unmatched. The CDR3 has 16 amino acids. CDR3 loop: CASSQDGQGAVTEAFF. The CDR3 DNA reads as TGTGCCAGCAGCCAAGACGGACAGGGGGCTGTCACTGAAGCTTTCTTT.

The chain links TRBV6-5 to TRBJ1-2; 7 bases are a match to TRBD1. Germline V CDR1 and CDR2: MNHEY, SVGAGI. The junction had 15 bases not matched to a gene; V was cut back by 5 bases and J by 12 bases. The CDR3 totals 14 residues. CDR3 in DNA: TGTGCCAGCAGTCACCTCCGGGACAGCTTGGCGCACACCTTC. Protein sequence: CASSHLRDSLAHTF.

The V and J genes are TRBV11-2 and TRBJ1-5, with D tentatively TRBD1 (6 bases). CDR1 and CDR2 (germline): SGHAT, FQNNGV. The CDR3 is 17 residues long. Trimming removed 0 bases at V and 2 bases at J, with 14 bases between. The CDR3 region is CASSLDVGTSGNQPQHF. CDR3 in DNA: TGTGCCAGCAGCTTAGACGTGGGGACATCCGGCAATCAGCCCCAGCATTTT.

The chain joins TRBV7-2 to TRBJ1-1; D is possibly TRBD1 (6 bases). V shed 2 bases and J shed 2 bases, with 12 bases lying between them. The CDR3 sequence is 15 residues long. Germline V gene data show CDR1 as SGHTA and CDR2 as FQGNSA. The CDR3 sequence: CASSLYTGINTEAFF. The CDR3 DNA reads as TGTGCCAGCAGCTTATATACAGGGATTAACACTGAAGCTTTCTTT. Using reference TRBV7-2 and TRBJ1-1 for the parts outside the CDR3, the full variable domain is GAGVSQSPSNKVTEKGKDVELRCDPISGHTALYWYRQSLGQGLEFLIYFQGNSAPDKSGLPSDRFSAERTGGSVSTLTIQRTQQEDSAVYLCASSLYTGINTEAFFGQGTRLTVV.

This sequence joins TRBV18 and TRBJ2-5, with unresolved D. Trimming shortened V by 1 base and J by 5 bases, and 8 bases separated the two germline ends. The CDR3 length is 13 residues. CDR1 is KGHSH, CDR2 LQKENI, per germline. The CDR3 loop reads CASSPQVQETQYF. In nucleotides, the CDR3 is TGTGCCAGCTCACCACAGGTACAGGAGACCCAGTACTTC.

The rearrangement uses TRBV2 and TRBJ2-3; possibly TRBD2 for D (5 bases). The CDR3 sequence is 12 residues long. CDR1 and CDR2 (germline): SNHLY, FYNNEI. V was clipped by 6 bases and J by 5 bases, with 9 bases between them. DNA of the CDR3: TGTGCCAGCAGCGGAGAGGGAGATACGCAGTATTTT. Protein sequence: CASSGEGDTQYF.

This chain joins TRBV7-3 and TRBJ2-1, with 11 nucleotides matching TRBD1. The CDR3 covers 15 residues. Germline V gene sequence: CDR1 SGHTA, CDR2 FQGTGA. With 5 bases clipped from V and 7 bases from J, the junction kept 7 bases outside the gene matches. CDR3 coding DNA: TGTGCCAGCAGCCTTGGACAGGGGGCCCTTAATGAGCAGTTCTTC. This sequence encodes CASSLGQGALNEQFF.